This T cell receptor beta chain emerged from a study of pediatric ulcerative colitis. About the study: Ulcerative colitis patients had pancolitis or left-sided colitis, with confirming histology. General study points: In rectum, acute severe colitis had expanded clones and less diversity.

Up to 500,000 reads were sequenced per sample. Only in-frame clones appear in the TCRdb table, and some are missing; sequencing was by immunoSEQ multiplex PCR. The sample shows fewer than 15,000 clones, about 90% of them seen only once. Germline V lookup: CDR1 SGDLS, CDR2 YYNGEE. The CDR3 sequence is 16 residues long. After removal of 0 bases from V and 2 bases from J, the junction contained 4 bases not matched to a gene. Notes on this clone: Its target is not known.

The receptor was isolated from a boy aged 5-17 years with moderate ulcerative colitis. The V gene is TRBV9, the J gene TRBJ2-1; 8 positions match TRBD1. Sequenced: blood. The CDR3 sequence: CASSVGGRGPYNEQFF. Here the CDR3 DNA reads TGTGCCAGCAGCGTAGGGGGCAGGGGGCCCTACAATGAGCAGTTCTTC.